This TCR beta chain was sequenced in a study of T cell responses to AZD1222 COVID-19 vaccine (dated by TCRdb to the early 2020s). Looking at the study overall: TCR sequencing covered roughly 230 trial participants: some 210 given two doses of AZD1222 and around 26 given two doses of MenACWY control vaccine. Trial participants were enrolled by age into subgroups of 18-55, 56-69 and 70-plus years, and around 150, 28 and 57 TCR-sequenced participants, respectively, were included in these subgroups.

Overall study results and their limits: Spike-specific TCR breadth and depth rose significantly after two AZD1222 doses compared with day 0 and with MenACWY recipients. Reportedly, close to half of the unique spike-specific TCRs recognized epitopes lying outside the regions that are mutated in the B.1.351 and B.1.1.7 variants. No day 14 peak-response samples were available, so repertoires were characterized only after the peak T cell response. CD4 TCRs associated with the vaccine covered the entire spike protein, and the dominant responses were in regions 160-218 and 743-854. In the small 56-69-year group, the increase in depth fell short of significance, most likely because of low power. Conclusions about previously exposed vaccinees are limited because only six or seven AZD1222 recipients were SARS-CoV-2 seropositive at baseline. Most participants were white British and females outnumbered males, and the authors suggested that clonal diversity may have been underestimated.

Inclusive of the bounding cysteine and phenylalanine, the CDR3 is 14 residues long. The only DNA kept is the CDR3, 42 bases in frame from the first base. Deletion took 0 bases off V and 6 bases off J, with a span of 9 bases between the germline ends. CDR1 LGHNA and CDR2 YSLEER are derived from the germline V gene. The CDR3 regions of human TCRbeta chains were analyzed by immunosequencing. In the source study's methods: Repertoire TCRs were checked for matches against a reference library of SARS-CoV-2-specific TCRs that had been generated using the MIRA antigen-specificity platform. Breadth meant the fraction of unique TCRs that were SARS-CoV-2-associated, whereas depth meant the fraction of total T cells that were SARS-CoV-2-associated. Using the MIRA data, every spike-specific TCR was mapped to the spike region that the TCR reacted to and assigned to either a CD4 or a CD8 class. Log10-transformed breadth and depth values were compared by one-way ANOVA with Sidak's multiple comparisons tests. TCRdb limited this immuneACCESS table to in-frame rearrangements with V and J called. A share of clones is missing; checked studies link under half to unresolved V genes, and the rest is unexplained. For V, J and clone size, that table is used; D and trimming come from the DNA. For this sample the table gives some 84,000 clones, of which around 88% were detected only once. Of the sample, 9.5% to 13% is held by the ten largest clones.

About this clone: Its antigen remains unidentified. One base away there is no much larger clone; base qualities are not given.

Taken with the paper, the label for time point translates to: about 28 days (+/-7) after the second vaccine dose. AZD1222 recipients given second doses at about 4 weeks or at about 12 weeks were pooled, since spike-specific TCR depth and breadth were not found to differ between the two schedules. The vaccinee samples were drawn from two UK trials, COV001 and COV002, one of which was a single-blind randomized controlled phase 2/3 trial testing AZD1222 (ChAdOx1 nCoV-19) in healthy adults. Trial participant PBMC samples were collected at day 0 and day 28 after the second dose for TCRbeta chain sequencing.

The rearrangement joined TRBV4-3 to TRBJ1-5; no D gene is confidently identified. The sample here was peripheral blood, taken 28 days after the second AZD1222 dose. This receptor was identified in an adult who received the AZD1222 COVID-19 vaccine. The CDR3 amino acid sequence is: CASSQDMGTQPQHF. The DNA is as follows: TGCGCCAGCAGCCAAGACATGGGAACTCAGCCCCAGCATTTT.